These T cell receptor beta chains were read from a single sample in a study of cytomegalovirus exposure and HLA in healthy donors. Generated by immunoSEQ multiplex PCR, the TCRdb table keeps only in-frame clones and is missing some. The sample lists some 40,000 clones; about 80% were seen once. Source material: PBMCs. Receptors originate from a woman between 18 and 30 years old in good health and CMV-seropositive. Each CDR3 is given with its conserved first and last residue. D genes are given only for firm matches. Rows give clone size only sometimes, using once, few, many, or a class for an expanded clone.

j_call	v_call	clone_size	cdr3_length	d_call	cdr3_nt	cdr3_aa
TRBJ1-4	TRBV7-6	-	16	TRBD1	TGTGCCAGCAGCTTAGGCGGACAGGGGACTAATGAAAAACTGTTTTTT	CASSLGGQGTNEKLFF
TRBJ1-4	TRBV7-2	-	17	TRBD1	TGTGCCAGCAGCTTAAGGTCGGCAGGGGGTTTGAATGAAAAACTGTTTTTT	CASSLRSAGGLNEKLFF
TRBJ2-7	TRBV6-5	-	12	-	TGTGCCAGCTCGCGCGGCTCCTACGAGCAGTACTTC	CASSRGSYEQYF
TRBJ2-1	TRBV19	-	17	TRBD1	TGTGCCAGTAGTCCATACGCCCGGGACAGGGGGTACTATGAGCAGTTCTTC	CASSPYARDRGYYEQFF
TRBJ2-1	TRBV4-3	-	13	-	TGCGCCAGCAGCCAAGATGGGGTAGCGGAGCAGTTCTTC	CASSQDGVAEQFF
TRBJ2-7	TRBV14	-	16	TRBD1	TGTGCCAGCAGCCACCCCGGGACAGGGGGTCCCTACGAGCAGTACTTC	CASSHPGTGGPYEQYF
TRBJ2-1	TRBV25-1	-	15	TRBD1	TGTGCCAGCAGTGAGGGGGACAGGGGACGGAATGAGCAGTTCTTC	CASSEGDRGRNEQFF
TRBJ2-7	TRBV7-9	-	16	TRBD1	TGTTCCAGCAGCTTTCGAGCCGGGACAGGGTTTTCCGAGCAGTACTTC	CSSSFRAGTGFSEQYF
TRBJ2-3	TRBV6-1	-	14	TRBD2	TGTGCCAGCAGTGGACTAGCGGGAGCAGATACGCAGTATTTT	CASSGLAGADTQYF
TRBJ1-1	TRBV30	-	12	-	TGTGCCTGGAGACTCATGAACACTGAAGCTTTCTTT	CAWRLMNTEAFF
TRBJ2-7	TRBV2	-	15	TRBD1	TGTGCCAGCAGTGAAGCGCGACAGGGGTCCTACGAGCAGTACTTC	CASSEARQGSYEQYF
TRBJ1-4	TRBV7-2	-	16	-	TGTGCCAGCAGCTTATGGCCGGGGGGGGGTAATGAAAAACTGTTTTTT	CASSLWPGGGNEKLFF
TRBJ2-7	TRBV19	-	13	TRBD2	TGTGCCAGTAGTAGGGGGAGGGCTAACGAGCAGTACTTC	CASSRGRANEQYF
TRBJ1-1	TRBV4-1	once	13	-	TGCGCCAGCAGCCAAGCACAGGCCGCTGAAGCTTTCTTT	CASSQAQAAEAFF
TRBJ1-1	TRBV6-5	-	16	-	TGTGCCAGCAGTTACTCGCCAGGTAACATGAACACTGAAGCTTTCTTT	CASSYSPGNMNTEAFF
TRBJ2-3	TRBV5-1	-	15	TRBD1	TGCGCCAGCAGCTTGGTAGGACAGGGTTCGGATACGCAGTATTTT	CASSLVGQGSDTQYF
TRBJ2-1	TRBV7-9	-	15	-	TGTGCCAGCAGCCAGACTAGTATAAGCTACAATGAGCAGTTCTTC	CASSQTSISYNEQFF
TRBJ2-1	TRBV28	-	16	-	TGTGCCAGCAGACTTACAACTAGCAGCTCCTACAATGAGCAGTTCTTC	CASRLTTSSSYNEQFF
TRBJ1-4	TRBV6-6	few	13	-	TGTGCCAGCAGTGGAGGGGAGCATGAAAAACTGTTTTTT	CASSGGEHEKLFF
TRBJ1-2	TRBV28	-	14	-	TGTGCCAGTGCGACAGGAAGAAATTCCTATGGCTACACCTTC	CASATGRNSYGYTF
TRBJ1-2	TRBV6-6	-	14	-	TGTGCCAGCAGTTACTCGGGCAGACCGGTCGGCTACACCTTC	CASSYSGRPVGYTF
TRBJ2-7	TRBV7-2	-	16	TRBD2	TGTGCCAGCAGCCTAGTAGGCGCGGGAGGGTACTACGAGCAGTACTTC	CASSLVGAGGYYEQYF
TRBJ1-2	TRBV4-3	once	15	-	TGCGCCAGCAGCCAAGTTAAGTCCTCGGACTATGGCTACACCTTC	CASSQVKSSDYGYTF
TRBJ1-1	TRBV28	-	14	-	TGTGCCAGCAGTTTAGGTCAGGGGACCACTGAAGCTTTCTTT	CASSLGQGTTEAFF
TRBJ1-5	TRBV27	-	15	TRBD1	TGTGCCAGCAGCCCAACAGGGGAGTGGGATCAGCCCCAGCATTTT	CASSPTGEWDQPQHF
TRBJ2-1	TRBV7-2	-	12	-	TGTGCCAGCAGCCTTAGCCCTCCGGAGCAGTTCTTC	CASSLSPPEQFF
TRBJ2-1	TRBV4-1	-	18	TRBD1	TGCGCCAGCAGCCAAGATCCCTGGACAGGGGGCTCCTACAATGAGCAGTTCTTC	CASSQDPWTGGSYNEQFF
TRBJ2-2	TRBV11-2	-	17	-	TGTGCCAGCAGCGCCCGCGACTTTCGATTTTACGGAGGGGAGCTGTTTTTT	CASSARDFRFYGGELFF
TRBJ2-3	TRBV6-1	-	15	-	TGTGCCAGCACGGAGGGGGCAGGGGGCACAGATACGCAGTATTTT	CASTEGAGGTDTQYF